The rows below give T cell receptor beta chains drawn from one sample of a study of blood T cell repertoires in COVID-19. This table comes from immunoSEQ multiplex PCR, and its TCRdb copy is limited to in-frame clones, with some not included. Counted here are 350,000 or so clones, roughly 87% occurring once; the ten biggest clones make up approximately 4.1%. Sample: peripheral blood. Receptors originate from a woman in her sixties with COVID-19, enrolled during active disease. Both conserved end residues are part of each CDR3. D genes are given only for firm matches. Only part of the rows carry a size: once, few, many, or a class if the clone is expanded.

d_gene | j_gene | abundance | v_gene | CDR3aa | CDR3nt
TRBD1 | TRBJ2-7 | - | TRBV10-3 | CAITGTGSGEQYF | TGTGCCATTACCGGGACAGGGTCGGGTGAGCAGTACTTC
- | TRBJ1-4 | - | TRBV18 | CASARGHGEKLFF | TGTGCCAGTGCCAGGGGACATGGTGAAAAACTGTTTTTT
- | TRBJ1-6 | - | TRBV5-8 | CASSLAGGIGPLHF | TGTGCCAGCAGCTTGGCCGGAGGCATCGGGCCCCTCCACTTT
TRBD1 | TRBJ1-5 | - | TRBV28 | CASSLWDRVSVSNQPQHF | TGTGCCAGCAGTTTATGGGACAGGGTGTCAGTTAGCAATCAGCCCCAGCATTTT
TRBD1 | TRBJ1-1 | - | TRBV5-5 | CASSRFSGQAMNTEAFF | TGTGCCAGCAGCCGGTTCTCAGGACAGGCGATGAACACTGAAGCTTTCTTT
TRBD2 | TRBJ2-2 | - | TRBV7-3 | CASSLTSGGPLTGELFF | TGTGCCAGCAGCTTAACTAGCGGGGGCCCTCTCACCGGGGAGCTGTTTTTT
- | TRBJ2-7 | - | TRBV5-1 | CASSFDISYEQYF | TGCGCCAGCAGCTTTGACATTTCCTACGAGCAGTACTTC
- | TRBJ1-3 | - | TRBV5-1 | CASSSRPQDSGNTIYF | TGCGCCAGCAGCTCACGCCCACAGGACTCTGGAAACACCATATATTTT
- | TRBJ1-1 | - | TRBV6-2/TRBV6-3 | CASSYRTGTEAFF | TGTGCCAGCAGTTACAGAACAGGAACTGAAGCTTTCTTT
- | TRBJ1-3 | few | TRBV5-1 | CASSLGQYYSGNTIYF | TGCGCCAGCAGCTTGGGACAGTACTACTCTGGAAACACCATATATTTT
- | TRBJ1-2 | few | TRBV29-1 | CSADPRAAGYTF | TGCAGCGCCGACCCCAGGGCCGCTGGCTACACCTTC
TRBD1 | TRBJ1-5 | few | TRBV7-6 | CASSGTGGNQPQHF | TGTGCCAGCAGCGGGACAGGGGGCAATCAGCCCCAGCATTTT
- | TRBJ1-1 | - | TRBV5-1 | CASSLISSVNTEAFF | TGCGCCAGCAGCTTGATTTCGTCCGTGAACACTGAAGCTTTCTTT
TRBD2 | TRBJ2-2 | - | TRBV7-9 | CASSLTGGSTGELFF | TGTGCCAGCAGCTTAACGGGGGGGAGCACCGGGGAGCTGTTTTTT
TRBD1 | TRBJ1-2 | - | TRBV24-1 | CATSDSPDRGNYGYTF | TGTGCCACCAGTGACTCCCCGGACAGGGGAAACTATGGCTACACCTTC
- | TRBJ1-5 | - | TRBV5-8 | CASSSGGVNGNQPQHF | TGTGCCAGCAGCTCGGGAGGGGTGAATGGCAATCAGCCCCAGCATTTT
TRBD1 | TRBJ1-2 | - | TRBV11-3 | CASSATGGRGYTF | TGTGCCAGCAGCGCGACAGGGGGCCGAGGCTACACCTTC
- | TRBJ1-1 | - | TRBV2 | CASSERPRGNTEAFF | TGTGCCAGCAGTGAAAGGCCTCGGGGGAACACTGAAGCTTTCTTT
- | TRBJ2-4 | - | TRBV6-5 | CASSQRGGGKNIQYF | TGTGCCAGCAGTCAGAGGGGAGGGGGGAAAAACATTCAGTACTTC
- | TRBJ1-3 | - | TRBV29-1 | CSVGGQPGNTIYF | TGCAGCGTGGGCGGACAGCCTGGAAACACCATATATTTT
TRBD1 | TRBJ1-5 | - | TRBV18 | CASSPGTGIHQPQHF | TGTGCCAGCTCACCCGGGACAGGGATTCATCAGCCCCAGCATTTT
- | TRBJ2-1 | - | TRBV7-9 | CASSLVGSGEQFF | TGTGCCAGCAGCTTAGTAGGGTCGGGGGAGCAGTTCTTC
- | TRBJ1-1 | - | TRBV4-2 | CASSQDRLGGGTEAFF | TGTGCCAGCAGCCAAGATCGGCTAGGAGGTGGCACTGAAGCTTTCTTT
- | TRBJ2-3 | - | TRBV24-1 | CATSDPSSTDTQYF | TGTGCCACCAGTGACCCTTCTAGCACAGATACGCAGTATTTT
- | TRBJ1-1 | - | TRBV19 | CASSHLNTEAFF | TGTGCCAGTAGTCACTTGAACACTGAAGCTTTCTTT